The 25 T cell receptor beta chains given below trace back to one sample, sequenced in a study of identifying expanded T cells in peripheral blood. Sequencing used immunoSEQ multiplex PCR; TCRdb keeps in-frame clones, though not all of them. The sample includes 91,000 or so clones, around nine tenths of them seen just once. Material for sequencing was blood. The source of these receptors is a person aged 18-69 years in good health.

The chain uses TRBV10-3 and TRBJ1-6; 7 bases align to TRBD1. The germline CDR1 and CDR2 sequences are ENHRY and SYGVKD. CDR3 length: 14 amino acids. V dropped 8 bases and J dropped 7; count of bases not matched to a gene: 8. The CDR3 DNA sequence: TGTGCCATCGGGGGGACAGAGGGGAATTCACCCCTCCACTTT. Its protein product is CAIGGTEGNSPLHF.

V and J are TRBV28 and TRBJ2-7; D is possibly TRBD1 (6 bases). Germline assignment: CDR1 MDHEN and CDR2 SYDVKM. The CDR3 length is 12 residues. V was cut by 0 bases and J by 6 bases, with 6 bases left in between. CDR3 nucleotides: TGTGCCAGCAGTTTATGGGGGGCCGAGCAGTACTTC. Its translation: CASSLWGAEQYF.

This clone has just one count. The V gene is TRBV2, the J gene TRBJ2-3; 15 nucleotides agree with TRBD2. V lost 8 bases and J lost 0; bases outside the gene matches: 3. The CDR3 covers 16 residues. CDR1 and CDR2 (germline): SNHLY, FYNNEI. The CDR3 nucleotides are TGTGCCAGCCGGACTAGCGGGAGGGGTAGCACAGATACGCAGTATTTT. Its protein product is CASRTSGRGSTDTQYF.

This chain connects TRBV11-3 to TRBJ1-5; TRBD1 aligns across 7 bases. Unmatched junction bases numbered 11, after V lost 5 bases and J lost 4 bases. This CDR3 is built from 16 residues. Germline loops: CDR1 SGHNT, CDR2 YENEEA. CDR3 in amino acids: CASSVSGAGGNQPQHF. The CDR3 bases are TGTGCCAGCAGCGTATCCGGGGCAGGGGGGAATCAGCCCCAGCATTTT.

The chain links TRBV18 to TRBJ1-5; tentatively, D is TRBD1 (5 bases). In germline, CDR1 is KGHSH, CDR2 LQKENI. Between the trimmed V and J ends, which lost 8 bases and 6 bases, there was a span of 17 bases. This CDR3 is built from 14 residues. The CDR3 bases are TGTGCCAGCACCGCTCAGGGATCGGGTCAGCCCCAGCATTTT. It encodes CASTAQGSGQPQHF.

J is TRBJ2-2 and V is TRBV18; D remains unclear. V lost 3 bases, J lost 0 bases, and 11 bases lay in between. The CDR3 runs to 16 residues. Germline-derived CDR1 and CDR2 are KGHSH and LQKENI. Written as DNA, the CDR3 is TGTGCCAGCTCACCCGCATCGCACGCGAACACCGGGGAGCTGTTTTTT. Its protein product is CASSPASHANTGELFF.

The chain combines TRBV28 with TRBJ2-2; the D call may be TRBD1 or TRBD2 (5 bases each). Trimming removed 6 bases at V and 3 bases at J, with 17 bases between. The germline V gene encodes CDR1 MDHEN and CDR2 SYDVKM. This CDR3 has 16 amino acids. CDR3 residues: CASSWQGPGYTGELFF. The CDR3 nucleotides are TGTGCCAGCAGCTGGCAGGGCCCGGGGTACACCGGGGAGCTGTTTTTT.

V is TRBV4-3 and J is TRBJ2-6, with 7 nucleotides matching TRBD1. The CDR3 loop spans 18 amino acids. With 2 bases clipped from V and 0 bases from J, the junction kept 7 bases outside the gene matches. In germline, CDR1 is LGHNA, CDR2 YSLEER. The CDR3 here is CASSQFTGVSSGANVLTF. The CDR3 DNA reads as TGCGCCAGCAGCCAATTTACAGGGGTGAGCTCTGGGGCCAACGTCCTGACTTTC.

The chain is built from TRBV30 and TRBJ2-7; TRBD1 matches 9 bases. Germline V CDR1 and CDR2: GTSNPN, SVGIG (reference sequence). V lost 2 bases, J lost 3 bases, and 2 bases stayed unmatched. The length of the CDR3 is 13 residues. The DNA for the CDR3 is TGTGCCTGGAGTCTGGGACAGGGCTACGAGCAGTACTTC. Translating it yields CAWSLGQGYEQYF.

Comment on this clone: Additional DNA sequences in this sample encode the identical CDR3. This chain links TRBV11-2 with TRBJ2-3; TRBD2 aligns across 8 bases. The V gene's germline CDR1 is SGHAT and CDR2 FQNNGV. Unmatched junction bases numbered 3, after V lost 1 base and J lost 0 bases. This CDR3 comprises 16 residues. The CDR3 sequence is CASSLGTSSSTDTQYF. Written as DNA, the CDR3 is TGTGCCAGCAGCTTAGGGACTAGCTCTAGCACAGATACGCAGTATTTT. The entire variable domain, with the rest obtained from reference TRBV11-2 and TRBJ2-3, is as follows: EAGVAQSPRYKIIEKRQSVAFWCNPISGHATLYWYQQILGQGPKLLIQFQNNGVVDDSQLPKDRFSAERLKGVDSTLKIQPAKLEDSAVYLCASSLGTSSSTDTQYFGPGTRLTVL.

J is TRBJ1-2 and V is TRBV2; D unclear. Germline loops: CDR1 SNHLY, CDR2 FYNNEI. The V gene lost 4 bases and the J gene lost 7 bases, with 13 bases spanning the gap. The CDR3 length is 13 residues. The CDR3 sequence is CASSGTIGSGYTF. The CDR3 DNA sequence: TGTGCCAGCAGTGGGACTATTGGGTCTGGCTACACCTTC.

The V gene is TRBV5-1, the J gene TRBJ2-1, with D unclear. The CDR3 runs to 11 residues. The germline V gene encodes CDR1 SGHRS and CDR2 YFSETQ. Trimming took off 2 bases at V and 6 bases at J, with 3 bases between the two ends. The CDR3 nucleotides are TGCGCCAGCAGCTTAGGCAATGAGCAGTTCTTC. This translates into CASSLGNEQFF.

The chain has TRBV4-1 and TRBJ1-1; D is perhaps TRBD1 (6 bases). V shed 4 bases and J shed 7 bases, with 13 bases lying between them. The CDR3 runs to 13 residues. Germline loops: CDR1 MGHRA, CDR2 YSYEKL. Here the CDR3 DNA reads TGCGCCAGCAGCCTCTTTCAGGGGATTGAAGCTTTCTTT. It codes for CASSLFQGIEAFF.

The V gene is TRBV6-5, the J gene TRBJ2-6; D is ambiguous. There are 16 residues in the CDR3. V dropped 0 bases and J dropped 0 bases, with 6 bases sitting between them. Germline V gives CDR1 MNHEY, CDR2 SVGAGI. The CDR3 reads CASSYSRFSGANVLTF. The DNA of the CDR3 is TGTGCCAGCAGTTACTCGAGGTTCTCTGGGGCCAACGTCCTGACTTTC.

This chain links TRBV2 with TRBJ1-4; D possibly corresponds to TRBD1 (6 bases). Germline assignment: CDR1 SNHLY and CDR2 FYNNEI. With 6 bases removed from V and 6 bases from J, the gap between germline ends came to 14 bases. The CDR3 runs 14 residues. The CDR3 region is CASSEQGGHEKLFF. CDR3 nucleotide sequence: TGTGCCAGCAGCGAACAGGGAGGTCATGAAAAACTGTTTTTT.

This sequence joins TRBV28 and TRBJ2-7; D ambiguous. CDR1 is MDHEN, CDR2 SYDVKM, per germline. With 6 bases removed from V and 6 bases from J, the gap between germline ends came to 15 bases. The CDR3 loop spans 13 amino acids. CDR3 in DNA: TGTGCCAGCAGCTCTCGGTCAAAGCCCGAGCAGTACTTC. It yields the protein CASSSRSKPEQYF. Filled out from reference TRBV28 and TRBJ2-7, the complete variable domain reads DVKVTQSSRYLVKRTGEKVFLECVQDMDHENMFWYRQDPGLGLRLIYFSYDVKMKEKGDIPEGYSVSREKKERFSLILESASTNQTSMYLCASSSRSKPEQYFGPGTRLTVT.

The CDR3 sequence: CASSLRPGEGLVYEQYF. The CDR3 DNA sequence: TGTGCCAGCAGCTTACGTCCAGGGGAGGGTTTGGTTTACGAGCAGTACTTC. J is TRBJ2-7 and V is TRBV7-9, with D maybe TRBD2 (7 bases). With 2 bases removed from V and 4 bases from J, the gap between germline ends came to 21 bases. The CDR3 is 17 residues long. Looked up from germline, CDR1 is SEHNR and CDR2 is FQNEAQ (reference sequence).

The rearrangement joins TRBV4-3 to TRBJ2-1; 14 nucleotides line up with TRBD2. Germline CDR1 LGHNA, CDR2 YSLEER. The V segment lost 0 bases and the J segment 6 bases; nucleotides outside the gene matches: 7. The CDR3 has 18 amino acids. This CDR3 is CASSQDGTSGSSGNEQFF. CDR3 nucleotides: TGCGCCAGCAGCCAAGATGGGACTAGCGGGAGTAGTGGCAATGAGCAGTTCTTC.

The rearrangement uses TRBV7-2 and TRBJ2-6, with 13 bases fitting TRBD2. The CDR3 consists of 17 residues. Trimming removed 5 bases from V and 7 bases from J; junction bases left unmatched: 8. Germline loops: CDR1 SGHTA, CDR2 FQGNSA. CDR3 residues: CASSQGLAGMAANVLTF. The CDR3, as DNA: TGTGCCAGCAGCCAGGGACTAGCGGGGATGGCCGCCAACGTCCTGACTTTC.

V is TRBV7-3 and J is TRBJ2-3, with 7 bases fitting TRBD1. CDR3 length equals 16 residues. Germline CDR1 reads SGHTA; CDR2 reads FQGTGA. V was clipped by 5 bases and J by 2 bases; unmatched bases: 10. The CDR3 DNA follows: TGTGCCAGCAGCGCCACAGGGGACCGCCTCACAGATACGCAGTATTTT. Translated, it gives CASSATGDRLTDTQYF.

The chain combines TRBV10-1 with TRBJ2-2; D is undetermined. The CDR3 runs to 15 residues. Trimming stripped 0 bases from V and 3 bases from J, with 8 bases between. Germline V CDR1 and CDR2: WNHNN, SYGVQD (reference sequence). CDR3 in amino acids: CASSESIDYTGELFF. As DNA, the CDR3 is TGCGCCAGCAGTGAGTCGATAGACTACACCGGGGAGCTGTTTTTT.

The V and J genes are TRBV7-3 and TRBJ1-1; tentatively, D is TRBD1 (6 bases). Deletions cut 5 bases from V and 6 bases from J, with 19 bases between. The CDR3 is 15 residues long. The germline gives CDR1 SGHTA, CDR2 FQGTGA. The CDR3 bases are TGTGCCAGCAGCGGTACAGGGACGGAGTACTCTGAAGCTTTCTTT. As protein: CASSGTGTEYSEAFF. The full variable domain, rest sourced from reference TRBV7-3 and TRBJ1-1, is GAGVSQTPSNKVTEKGKYVELRCDPISGHTALYWYRQSLGQGPEFLIYFQGTGAADDSGLPNDRFFAVRPEGSVSTLKIQRTERGDSAVYLCASSGTGTEYSEAFFGQGTRLTVV.

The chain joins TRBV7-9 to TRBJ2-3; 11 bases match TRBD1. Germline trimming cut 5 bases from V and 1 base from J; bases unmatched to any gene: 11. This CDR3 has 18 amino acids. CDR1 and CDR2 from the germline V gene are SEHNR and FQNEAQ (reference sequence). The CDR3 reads CASSPGQGASFGTDTQYF. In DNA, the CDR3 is TGTGCCAGCAGCCCCGGACAGGGGGCGTCGTTCGGCACAGATACGCAGTATTTT.

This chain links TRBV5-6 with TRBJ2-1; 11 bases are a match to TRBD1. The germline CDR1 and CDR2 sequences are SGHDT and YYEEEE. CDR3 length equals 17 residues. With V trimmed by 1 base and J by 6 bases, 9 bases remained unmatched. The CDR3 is CASSLFEGTGGFNEQFF. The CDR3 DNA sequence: TGTGCCAGCAGCTTGTTTGAAGGGACAGGGGGTTTCAATGAGCAGTTCTTC.

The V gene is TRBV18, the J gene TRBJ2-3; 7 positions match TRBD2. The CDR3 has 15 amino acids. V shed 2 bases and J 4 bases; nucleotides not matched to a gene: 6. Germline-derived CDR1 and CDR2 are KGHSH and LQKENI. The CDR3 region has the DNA TGTGCCAGCTCACCAATTCGGGGGGTGGCAGATACGCAGTATTTT. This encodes CASSPIRGVADTQYF.